This TCR beta chain was obtained from a study of T-cell reconstitution after alpha-beta-depleted transplantation in children. This clonotype occurred many times. Its antigen remains unknown. Unique molecular identifiers were incorporated when the TCRbeta library was constructed. Using its own MiXCR run on the PCR reads, TCRdb lists one record per CDR3 protein. The sample consists of a few hundred thousand distinct CDR3 sequences, approximately 11% of them appearing once. Notes on the study in general: Several hundred expanded graft clones reportedly were the source of alpha-beta T cells about two months after transplant.

The ends lost 5 bases at V and 3 bases at J; junction bases unmatched: 8. The CDR3 length is 15 residues. From germline, CDR1 is SEHNR and CDR2 FQNEAQ (reference sequence). The chain is built from TRBV7-9 and TRBJ2-5; the match to TRBD1 covers 8 bases. The receptor was derived from a child younger than two with acute myeloid leukemia, due to receive a stem cell transplant. The sequencing here drew on PBMCs, taken before TCRalphabeta/CD19-depleted stem cell transplant. In DNA, the CDR3 is TGTGCCAGCAGCAAAAGTGACAGGGGCAAAGAGACCCAGTACTTC. Its translation: CASSKSDRGKETQYF.